These 9 T cell receptor beta chains originate from one sample sequenced in a study of blood T cell repertoires in COVID-19. The assay was immunoSEQ multiplex PCR, and TCRdb's table has in-frame clones only and misses some. The sample consists of roughly 47,000 clones, 70% to 90% of them appearing once. Material for sequencing was peripheral blood. The source is a woman of 80 years or more with COVID-19, enrolled during active disease.

The rearrangement uses TRBV6-5 and TRBJ1-2; D unclear. Germline-derived CDR1 and CDR2 are MNHEY and SVGAGI. CDR3 size: 12 residues. With 5 bases removed from V and 8 bases from J, the gap between germline ends came to 12 bases. CDR3 DNA: TGTGCCAGCAGTCCTAGGACGGGAGGCTACACCTTC. Its translation is CASSPRTGGYTF.

The rearrangement joins TRBV7-3 to TRBJ2-1; 10 nucleotides match TRBD2. The CDR3 has 15 amino acids. Germline trimming cut 5 bases from V and 3 bases from J; bases unmatched to any gene: 4. Germline V gene sequence: CDR1 SGHTA, CDR2 FQGTGA. CDR3: CASSEAGGFYNEQFF. The CDR3 region has the DNA TGTGCCAGCAGCGAAGCGGGGGGGTTCTACAATGAGCAGTTCTTC.

Here the CDR3 DNA reads TGTGCTAGTGGTTTGTTCGAAATCAGTTCCCAGCATTTT. It is translated as CASGLFEISSQHF. The chain is built from TRBV12-5 and TRBJ1-5, with no clear D. Germline CDR1 and CDR2: LGHNT and FRNRAP. CDR3 length: 13 residues. The V and J ends lost 2 bases and 11 bases respectively, with 13 bases between them.

V and J are TRBV27 and TRBJ1-4; D perhaps matches TRBD1 (6 bases). Trimming left V 5 bases short and J 7 bases short, with 17 bases between. Germline-derived CDR1 and CDR2 are MNHEY and SMNVEV (reference sequence). CDR3 length: 15 residues. In DNA form, the CDR3 reads TGTGCCAGCAGTCTAAGAGGGGGGGCGGGTGAAAAACTGTTTTTT. Its translation is CASSLRGGAGEKLFF.

The gene calls are TRBV6-2 or TRBV6-3 and TRBJ2-7; 7 bases are a match to TRBD1. The CDR3 consists of 15 residues. With V trimmed by 0 bases and J by 6 bases, 8 bases remained unmatched. Germline V CDR1 and CDR2: MNHEY, SVGEGT. In nucleotides, the CDR3 is TGTGCCAGCAGTTACTCCGCGACAGGGTTCGGCGAGCAGTACTTC. Amino acids: CASSYSATGFGEQYF.

The CDR3 region is CASSLTGEHGNQPQHF. CDR3 nucleotide sequence: TGTGCCAGCAGCTTAACAGGGGAGCACGGCAATCAGCCCCAGCATTTT. The V and J genes are TRBV11-2 and TRBJ1-5; 7 bases match TRBD1. V was pared by 2 bases and J by 2 bases, with 6 bases of the junction left unmatched. The CDR3 is 16 residues long. Germline lookup yields CDR1 SGHAT and CDR2 FQNNGV.

The rearrangement joins TRBV7-3 to TRBJ2-1; D is unclear. Germline loops: CDR1 SGHTA, CDR2 FQGTGA. The CDR3 is 14 residues long. Between the trimmed V and J ends, which lost 5 bases and 6 bases, there was a span of 14 bases. Here the CDR3 DNA reads TGTGCCAGCAGCCCCTCCGTGGCAGTCAATGAGCAGTTCTTC. This gives the protein CASSPSVAVNEQFF.

The chain carries TRBV6-5 and TRBJ1-3, with D unclear. Per the germline V gene, CDR1 is MNHEY and CDR2 is SVGAGI. The CDR3 has 16 residues. V was trimmed by 0 bases and J by 0 bases, leaving 9 bases between them. This chain's CDR3 is CASSYSPRNSGNTIYF. In DNA form, the CDR3 reads TGTGCCAGCAGTTACTCCCCGAGGAACTCTGGAAACACCATATATTTT.

This clone was seen more than once but under ten times. V gene TRBV6-6 combines with J gene TRBJ2-7; D might be TRBD1 (6 bases). Germline V lookup: CDR1 MNHNY, CDR2 SVGAGI (reference sequence). The V gene lost 4 bases and the J gene lost 1 base, with 17 bases spanning the gap. The CDR3 contains 16 residues. In DNA form, the CDR3 reads TGTGCCAGCAGTTTTGGGCAGGGGAGCTATTCCTACGAGCAGTACTTC. This translates into CASSFGQGSYSYEQYF.